These 23 T cell receptor beta chains came from one sample sequenced in a study of T cell responses to AZD1222 COVID-19 vaccine (dated by TCRdb to about 2021). The sample's time point label, decoded: baseline before first vaccination. To prepare the library, the immunoSEQ multiplex PCR assay was applied. TCRdb stores this immuneACCESS table with in-frame sequences only. Part of the clones is absent; in the studies checked, under half of the shortfall reflects unresolved V genes, and no reason is known for the rest. This sample lists about 76,000 clones; 70% to 90% were detected once. Approximately 11% of the sample belongs to the ten largest clones. Specimen: peripheral blood, collected on day 0 of AZD1222 vaccination. These receptors all come from an adult in good health.

The count of this clone is one. The chain is built from TRBV18 and TRBJ2-7; the D gene is possibly TRBD2 (6 bases). CDR1 and CDR2 from the germline V gene are KGHSH and LQKENI. The CDR3 has 14 amino acids. V lost 3 bases to trimming and J lost 2 bases, with 11 bases between them. In DNA form, the CDR3 reads TGTGCCAGCTCACCTGGGCGGGAAACCTACGAGCAGTACTTC. Its translation is CASSPGRETYEQYF.

This clone was seen a few times. The chain recombines TRBV9 with TRBJ2-1, with 12 bases matching TRBD2. J gave up 11 bases and V 2 bases, and 11 bases lay outside the gene matches. Per the germline V gene, CDR1 is SGDLS and CDR2 is YYNGEE. The CDR3 covers 16 residues. The CDR3 DNA follows: TGTGCCAGCAGCGTGAGGACTAGCGGGGAGCCTTTAAAGCAGTTCTTC. Protein product: CASSVRTSGEPLKQFF.

The V call is TRBV4-2, the J call TRBJ1-2; possibly TRBD1 for D (6 bases). CDR1 is LGHNA and CDR2 is YNFKEQ in the germline V gene. V shed 1 base and J shed 8 bases, with 17 bases lying between them. This CDR3 has 15 residues. The CDR3 DNA reads TGTGCCAGCAGCCAAGTAGGGGGACCCTCCCTAGGCTACACCTTC. Protein sequence: CASSQVGGPSLGYTF.

V and J are TRBV5-1 and TRBJ2-4, with 7 bases identical to TRBD1. The CDR3 covers 14 residues. CDR1 is SGHRS, CDR2 YFSETQ, per germline. V dropped 2 bases and J dropped 9; count of bases not matched to a gene: 8. This CDR3 is CASSLADRFGIQYF. The CDR3 coding sequence is TGCGCCAGCAGCTTAGCGGACAGGTTTGGCATTCAGTACTTC. Complete variable domain (other parts from reference TRBV5-1 and TRBJ2-4): KAGVTQTPRYLIKTRGQQVTLSCSPISGHRSVSWYQQTPGQGLQFLFEYFSETQRNKGNFPGRFSGRQFSNSRSEMNVSTLELGDSALYLCASSLADRFGIQYFGAGTRLSVL.

The chain has TRBV11-3 and TRBJ2-3; no reliable D call. Germline assignment: CDR1 SGHNT and CDR2 YENEEA. V lost 5 bases, J lost 0 bases, and 15 bases lay in between. The CDR3 spans 16 residues. The CDR3 loop is CASSTFGHLSTDTQYF. CDR3 coding DNA: TGTGCCAGCAGCACATTCGGCCACCTTAGCACAGATACGCAGTATTTT.

The chain links TRBV29-1 to TRBJ1-3, with TRBD1 identical over 8 bases. This CDR3 is 14 amino acids long. V gave up 4 bases and J gave up 1 base; unmatched junction bases: 3. Germline assignment: CDR1 SQVTM and CDR2 ANQGSEA. The CDR3 loop reads CSVGTGGSGNTIYF. DNA for the CDR3: TGCAGCGTTGGAACAGGGGGTTCTGGAAACACCATATATTTT.

The V gene is TRBV28, the J gene TRBJ1-2; maybe TRBD1 (5 bases). Germline loops: CDR1 MDHEN, CDR2 SYDVKM. The CDR3 covers 15 residues. V lost 5 bases to trimming and J lost 4 bases, with 17 bases between them. Written as DNA, the CDR3 is TGTGCCAGCAGTCCTGGGACGCTCAAGGGCTATGGCTACACCTTC. The encoded protein is CASSPGTLKGYGYTF.

The rearrangement joins TRBV2 to TRBJ1-2; D remains unclear. Germline V gives CDR1 SNHLY, CDR2 FYNNEI. V lost 6 bases and J 2 bases, leaving 13 bases between the germline ends. The CDR3 contains 14 residues. The CDR3 DNA reads TGTGCCAGCAGGCGTTCACCGACCAACTATGGCTACACCTTC. This gives the protein CASRRSPTNYGYTF. Using reference TRBV2 and TRBJ1-2 for the parts outside the CDR3, the full variable domain is EPEVTQTPSHQVTQMGQEVILRCVPISNHLYFYWYRQILGQKVEFLVSFYNNEISEKSEIFDDQFSVERPDGSNFTLKIRSTKLEDSAMYFCASRRSPTNYGYTFGSGTRLTVV.

The V and J genes are TRBV23-1 and TRBJ2-2; no clear D. TRBV23-1 is filed as an ORF, its function uncertain. CDR3 length: 14 residues. V was trimmed by 8 bases and J by 3 bases, leaving 13 bases between them. CDR3 bases: TGCGCCAGCGGTACAGTAACTGACACCGGGGAGCTGTTTTTT. It translates to CASGTVTDTGELFF.

The V call is TRBV6-2 or TRBV6-3, the J call TRBJ2-5, with 7 positions matching TRBD2. Germline-derived CDR1 and CDR2 are MNHEY and SVGEGT. The length of the CDR3 is 15 residues. V was pared by 5 bases and J by 5 bases, with 11 bases of the junction left unmatched. In DNA, the CDR3 is TGTGCCAGCAGTGATTCTAGCGGAGGCGGGGAGACCCAGTACTTC. Amino acid sequence: CASSDSSGGGETQYF.

The J gene is TRBJ2-7, the V gene TRBV11-2; the D is unclear. CDR3 length: 15 amino acids. Germline V gene lookup returns CDR1 SGHAT and CDR2 FQNNGV. Trimming shortened V by 0 bases and J by 0 bases, and 9 bases separated the two germline ends. The CDR3 coding sequence is TGTGCCAGCAGCTTAGACAGCGACCCCTCCTACGAGCAGTACGTC. Translation: CASSLDSDPSYEQYV.

The chain is built from TRBV5-5 and TRBJ1-2; D not resolved. The CDR3 extends over 14 amino acids. Trimming pared 3 bases from V and 8 bases from J, leaving 17 bases between. Germline lookup yields CDR1 SGHKS and CDR2 YYEKEE (reference sequence). The chain's CDR3 is CASSSPALWEGYTF. The DNA for the CDR3 is TGTGCCAGCAGCTCCCCGGCGTTGTGGGAAGGCTACACCTTC.

This clone has only a few counts. V gene TRBV14 combines with J gene TRBJ1-4; 8 bases fit TRBD1. The CDR3 covers 15 residues. V lost 4 bases, J lost 8 bases, and 9 bases stayed unmatched. Germline V gives CDR1 SGHDN, CDR2 FVKESK. The DNA for the CDR3 is TGTGCCAGCAGCCCCCTTCTGGGACAGGCCGAAAAACTGTTTTTT. Translating gives CASSPLLGQAEKLFF.

The gene calls are TRBV5-5 and TRBJ1-2; 7 bases are shared with TRBD1. This CDR3 comprises 16 residues. Germline V gene data show CDR1 as SGHKS and CDR2 as YYEKEE (reference sequence). J was trimmed by 4 bases and V by 4 bases; bases with no gene match: 13. DNA of the CDR3: TGTGCCAGCAGCCCCCAGGGGGGGGCAAGTGCCTATGGCTACACCTTC. Encoded protein: CASSPQGGASAYGYTF.

This clone was counted only a few times. The chain is built from TRBV19 and TRBJ2-7; D possibly corresponds to TRBD2 (6 bases). Per germline, CDR1 LNHDA and CDR2 SQIVND (reference sequence). Deletions cut 4 bases from V and 0 bases from J, with 13 bases between. The CDR3 is 15 residues long. The CDR3 protein is CASSSGTHFSYEQYF. For the CDR3, the DNA is TGTGCCAGTAGTAGCGGGACTCATTTCTCCTACGAGCAGTACTTC.

The V and J genes are TRBV3-1 (or the pseudogene TRBV3-2) and TRBJ1-2; D is unresolved. This CDR3 spans 12 amino acids. V shed 1 base and J shed 4 bases, with 4 bases lying between them. The V gene's germline CDR1 is LGHDT and CDR2 YNNKEL (reference sequence). CDR3 amino acids: CASSQGPYGYTF. The CDR3 DNA is TGTGCCAGCAGCCAAGGACCCTATGGCTACACCTTC.

The rearrangement uses TRBV12-5 and TRBJ2-2; tentatively, D is TRBD1 (8 bases). The V gene lost 3 bases and the J gene lost 6 bases, with 17 bases spanning the gap. The CDR3 runs 16 residues. The germline V gene has CDR1 LGHNT and CDR2 FRNRAP. CDR3 bases: TGTGCTAGTGGTTTTTCCAGCGGGACAGGTGCCGGGGAGCTGTTTTTT. Its protein product is CASGFSSGTGAGELFF.

The sample holds a few counts of this clone. This chain joins TRBV5-4 and TRBJ1-1, with 8 bases fitting TRBD1. Germline CDR1 and CDR2: SGHNT and YYREEE (reference sequence). Trimming took 4 bases from V and 3 from J; bases not matched to a gene: 2. CDR3 size: 13 residues. This chain's CDR3 is CASSPTGDTEAFF. The CDR3 DNA reads TGTGCCAGCAGCCCGACAGGGGACACTGAAGCTTTCTTT.

The genes are TRBV30 and TRBJ1-5; TRBD1 aligns across 7 bases. CDR3 size: 14 residues. The germline V gene has CDR1 GTSNPN and CDR2 SVGIG (reference sequence). With V trimmed by 5 bases and J by 1 base, 5 bases remained unmatched. The CDR3 region has the DNA TGTGCCTGGGGGACAGTGACCAGCAATCAGCCCCAGCATTTT. Protein sequence: CAWGTVTSNQPQHF.

This rearrangement joins TRBV5-5 to TRBJ1-1; D is perhaps TRBD1 (5 bases). Trimming took 4 bases from V and 7 from J, leaving 17 bases between them. The CDR3 has 14 residues. CDR1 SGHKS and CDR2 YYEKEE come from the germline V gene (reference sequence). CDR3 nucleotides: TGTGCCAGCAGCCGGGGACGGGCCGTAGGTGAAGCTTTCTTT. This sequence encodes CASSRGRAVGEAFF. Based on the CDR3 plus reference TRBV5-5 and TRBJ1-1, the full variable domain is DAGVTQSPTHLIKTRGQQVTLRCSPISGHKSVSWYQQVLGQGPQFIFQYYEKEERGRGNFPDRFSARQFPNYSSELNVNALLLGDSALYLCASSRGRAVGEAFFGQGTRLTVV.

The chain is built from TRBV29-1 and TRBJ1-1; D gene ambiguous. This CDR3 comprises 11 residues. V was pared by 6 bases and J by 2 bases, with 7 bases between. The germline gives CDR1 SQVTM, CDR2 ANQGSEA. The CDR3 here is CSVQENTEAFF. The CDR3 bases are TGCAGCGTCCAAGAAAACACTGAAGCTTTCTTT.

This chain joins TRBV2 and TRBJ1-2; D possibly corresponds to TRBD1 (5 bases). This CDR3 region has 12 residues. Trimming took off 2 bases at V and 8 bases at J, with 9 bases between the two ends. Looked up from germline, CDR1 is SNHLY and CDR2 is FYNNEI. The CDR3 loop reads CASSEQGGGYTF. In DNA, the CDR3 is TGTGCCAGCAGTGAACAGGGAGGAGGCTACACCTTC.

This clone showed up just a few times. The V and J genes are TRBV5-4 and TRBJ1-4; D perhaps matches TRBD1 (5 bases). This CDR3 region has 15 residues. CDR1 and CDR2 from the germline V gene are SGHNT and YYREEE (reference sequence). The V and J ends lost 0 bases and 7 bases respectively, with 13 bases between them. Here the CDR3 DNA reads TGTGCCAGCAGCTTGGGTGCAGGGATCGGTGAAAAACTGTTTTTT. Its protein product is CASSLGAGIGEKLFF.